Below, 32 T cell receptor beta chains from the same sample are listed, as sequenced in a study of shared clonotypes between healthy human individuals. It was CD45RO-negative cells, positively selected for CCR7, that made up naive CD8 cells, with terminally differentiated effector memory CD45RA+ cells excluded. The method was immunoSEQ multiplex PCR; TCRdb's version includes in-frame clones alone and lacks a portion of them. This repertoire shows roughly 550,000 clones, nearly 97% found once; its top ten account for about 0.11%. The sequencing input was naive CD8+ T cells sorted from blood. These TCRs come from a woman in her 30s in good health.

V gene TRBV28 combines with J gene TRBJ2-4, with D perhaps matching TRBD1 or TRBD2 (5 bases each). From germline, CDR1 is MDHEN and CDR2 SYDVKM. V was clipped by 6 bases and J by 3 bases, with 21 bases between them. CDR3 length: 17 residues. The CDR3 loop reads CASSYRDPSWGKNIQYF. The CDR3 DNA reads TGTGCCAGCAGCTACCGGGACCCGTCGTGGGGCAAAAACATTCAGTACTTC. Full variable domain (rest looked up from reference TRBV28 and TRBJ2-4): DVKVTQSSRYLVKRTGEKVFLECVQDMDHENMFWYRQDPGLGLRLIYFSYDVKMKEKGDIPEGYSVSREKKERFSLILESASTNQTSMYLCASSYRDPSWGKNIQYFGAGTRLSVL.

CDR3 amino acids: CASSLSSARTEAFF. As DNA, the CDR3 is TGTGCCAGCAGTTTATCGTCAGCCCGCACCGAAGCTTTCTTT. The chain employs TRBV27 and TRBJ1-1; unclear D gene. Germline V gene data show CDR1 as MNHEY and CDR2 as SMNVEV (reference sequence). Trimming pared 0 bases from V and 8 bases from J, leaving 13 bases between. The length of the CDR3 is 14 residues.

The sample holds one count of this clone. Here the CDR3 DNA reads TGTGCCAGTAGTGCCGGACAGGGTCCCTACGAGCAGTACTTC. This sequence encodes CASSAGQGPYEQYF. The V call is TRBV19, the J call TRBJ2-5, with 8 nucleotides matching TRBD1. The J call is doubtful: the DNA matches TRBJ2-7 better. CDR1 is LNHDA, CDR2 SQIVND, per germline (reference sequence). The CDR3 runs 14 residues.

The gene calls are TRBV13 and TRBJ1-6; D unresolved. Germline assignment: CDR1 PRHDT and CDR2 FYEKMQ (reference sequence). The V end lost 3 bases, the J end lost 2 bases, and 14 bases lay between the germline ends. This CDR3 spans 17 amino acids. CDR3 in amino acids: CASSFVGRSPYNSPLHF. In DNA, the CDR3 is TGTGCCAGCAGCTTCGTGGGCCGCTCACCCTATAATTCACCCCTCCACTTT.

The rearrangement joins TRBV11-3 to TRBJ2-3; D tentatively reads TRBD1 or TRBD2 (5 bases each). The CDR3 is 15 amino acids. The germline CDR1 and CDR2 sequences are SGHNT and YENEEA. V was clipped by 2 bases and J by 3 bases, with 12 bases between them. For the CDR3, the DNA is TGTGCCAGCAGCTTAAAGAGGGGCGTTACAGATACGCAGTATTTT. Translated: CASSLKRGVTDTQYF.

The genes are TRBV4-1 and TRBJ2-3, with TRBD2 identical over 11 bases. CDR3 length equals 16 residues. Germline assignment: CDR1 MGHRA and CDR2 YSYEKL. The V gene end was trimmed by 5 bases and the J gene end by 6 bases; junction bases not matched to a gene: 10. The CDR3 spells CASSYSIAGGVDTQYF. The CDR3 nucleotides read TGCGCCAGCAGCTACTCAATAGCGGGAGGGGTCGATACGCAGTATTTT.

CDR3 coding DNA: TGTGCCAGCAGCTTATTCCCAGGGCACCCTGAAGCTTTCTTT. Amino acids: CASSLFPGHPEAFF. The V gene is TRBV7-3, the J gene TRBJ1-1, with D possibly TRBD1 on 5 matching bases. This CDR3 contains 14 residues. Germline values: CDR1 SGHTA, CDR2 FQGTGA. Trimming pared 2 bases from V and 6 bases from J, leaving 13 bases between.

The rearrangement uses TRBV19 and TRBJ2-7; D unresolved. The germline gives CDR1 LNHDA, CDR2 SQIVND (reference sequence). The CDR3 has 16 amino acids. Trimming pared 1 base from V and 5 bases from J, leaving 18 bases between. The CDR3 nucleotides read TGTGCCAGTAGTATAGTTGCAGTCCCCTCTTTCCACGAGCAGTACTTC. Amino acid sequence: CASSIVAVPSFHEQYF.

The chain couples TRBV7-8 to TRBJ2-2; 10 bases fit TRBD2. The V gene's germline CDR1 is SGHVS and CDR2 FQNEAQ. V was clipped by 1 base and J by 2 bases; unmatched bases: 4. CDR3 length: 17 amino acids. The CDR3 region is CASSLELAGPNTGELFF. The CDR3 DNA reads as TGTGCCAGCAGCTTAGAACTAGCGGGACCCAACACCGGGGAGCTGTTTTTT. The entire variable domain, with the rest obtained from reference TRBV7-8 and TRBJ2-2, is as follows: GAGVSQSPRYKVAKRGQDVALRCDPISGHVSLFWYQQALGQGPEFLTYFQNEAQLDKSGLPSDRFFAERPEGSVSTLKIQRTQQEDSAVYLCASSLELAGPNTGELFFGEGSRLTVL.

J is TRBJ1-2 and V is TRBV4-2; D is possibly TRBD1 (5 bases). In germline, CDR1 is LGHNA, CDR2 YNFKEQ. Trimming removed 0 bases from V and 4 bases from J, with 15 bases in between. This CDR3 comprises 16 residues. DNA for the CDR3: TGTGCCAGCAGCCAAGATCTATCGGGACTGAGCTATGGCTACACCTTC. It encodes CASSQDLSGLSYGYTF.

This rearrangement joins TRBV28 to TRBJ2-2; 11 nucleotides match TRBD2. The CDR3 contains 16 residues. The V gene end was trimmed by 5 bases and the J gene end by 5 bases; junction bases not matched to a gene: 7. Germline values: CDR1 MDHEN, CDR2 SYDVKM. Here the CDR3 DNA reads TGTGCCAGCAGTCAGAGACTAGCGGGACGTACCGGGGAGCTGTTTTTT. Amino acid sequence: CASSQRLAGRTGELFF.

The chain employs TRBV4-1 and TRBJ1-2; no reliable D call. The CDR3 has 17 amino acids. Trimming took 1 base from V and 4 from J, leaving 19 bases between them. Germline-derived CDR1 and CDR2 are MGHRA and YSYEKL. In DNA, the CDR3 is TGCGCCAGCAGCCAAGGGCTGGATGGCCTTGAGTTCTATGGCTACACCTTC. Translation gives CASSQGLDGLEFYGYTF.

This chain uses TRBV9 with TRBJ2-1; 8 bases are shared with TRBD1. CDR1 is SGDLS and CDR2 is YYNGEE in the germline V gene. CDR3 length: 17 amino acids. J gave up 0 bases and V 0 bases, and 5 bases lay outside the gene matches. As DNA, the CDR3 is TGTGCCAGCAGCGTAGGACAGGGGACCCACTCCTACAATGAGCAGTTCTTC. Protein sequence: CASSVGQGTHSYNEQFF.

The J gene is TRBJ2-7, the V gene TRBV6-6; 8 positions match TRBD2. Looked up from germline, CDR1 is MNHNY and CDR2 is SVGAGI (reference sequence). The CDR3 has 15 amino acids. Trimming took 0 bases from V and 2 from J; bases not matched to a gene: 3. CDR3 DNA: TGTGCCAGCAGTTACTCTTCGGGGGGGCCCTACGAGCAGTACTTC. Its translation is CASSYSSGGPYEQYF.

This clone was recorded once. The rearrangement uses TRBV27 and TRBJ2-7; TRBD1 matches 8 bases. Per the germline V gene, CDR1 is MNHEY and CDR2 is SMNVEV (reference sequence). This CDR3 has 17 residues. V gave up 2 bases and J gave up 3 bases; unmatched junction bases: 12. The CDR3: CASSLGEFGTGRYEQYF. CDR3 DNA: TGTGCCAGCAGTTTAGGAGAGTTCGGGACAGGCCGCTACGAGCAGTACTTC.

V gene TRBV27 combines with J gene TRBJ2-1; the D gene is possibly TRBD1 (6 bases). Trimming stripped 2 bases from V and 7 bases from J, with 18 bases between. Looked up from germline, CDR1 is MNHEY and CDR2 is SMNVEV (reference sequence). The CDR3 loop spans 16 amino acids. CDR3 coding DNA: TGTGCCAGCAGTTTAACAGGGTACTCCCTGGGTAATGAGCAGTTCTTC. Protein: CASSLTGYSLGNEQFF.

The gene calls are TRBV7-8 and TRBJ1-4, with 8 bases that match TRBD1. Germline-derived CDR1 and CDR2 are SGHVS and FQNEAQ. V lost 2 bases, J lost 4 bases, and 3 bases stayed unmatched. CDR3 size: 15 residues. The chain's CDR3 is CASSLWDRSNEKLFF. CDR3 sequence (DNA): TGTGCCAGCAGCTTATGGGACAGGAGTAATGAAAAACTGTTTTTT.

The rearrangement joins TRBV10-2 to TRBJ1-1; tentatively, D is TRBD1 (6 bases). The CDR3 runs 14 residues. Germline-derived CDR1 and CDR2 are WSHSY and SAAADI. V lost 8 bases, J lost 5 bases, and 18 bases lay in between. The CDR3 DNA reads as TGCGCCAGCCGTCTAGGGGGAGGAGGGACTGAAGCTTTCTTT. Amino acid sequence: CASRLGGGGTEAFF.

Remarks on this clone: At the DNA level, this CDR3 is encoded by other sequences in the same sample as well. The V call is TRBV28, the J call TRBJ2-2, with D perhaps matching TRBD1 or TRBD2 (6 bases each). The ends were cut back, 7 bases at V and 5 bases at J, with 14 bases in the middle. This CDR3 contains 14 residues. Germline CDR1 and CDR2: MDHEN and SYDVKM. The CDR3 spells CASIRGVRTGELFF. Here the CDR3 DNA reads TGTGCCAGCATAAGGGGGGTGAGGACCGGGGAGCTGTTTTTT.

V and J are TRBV7-9 and TRBJ2-7, with D tentatively TRBD2 (5 bases). V was shortened by 3 bases and J by 2 bases, with 23 bases between the two germline ends. The CDR3 consists of 18 residues. Germline values: CDR1 SEHNR, CDR2 FQNEAQ (reference sequence). CDR3 amino acids: CASSLDPGIHRNPYEQYF. In nucleotides, the CDR3 is TGTGCCAGCAGCTTGGACCCCGGGATCCATCGTAACCCCTACGAGCAGTACTTC.

This chain joins TRBV2 and TRBJ1-1; tentative D call: TRBD1 (6 bases). Per the germline V gene, CDR1 is SNHLY and CDR2 is FYNNEI. The V and J ends lost 7 bases and 2 bases respectively, with 11 bases between them. CDR3 size: 13 residues. CDR3 residues: CASTGTPNTEAFF. The DNA for the CDR3 is TGTGCCAGCACTGGGACACCAAACACTGAAGCTTTCTTT.

The chain combines TRBV27 with TRBJ2-5, with a weak D call TRBD2 (5 bases). The tail of the sequence fits TRBJ2-7 better, so the J call may be wrong. The CDR3 length is 13 residues. Germline V gives CDR1 MNHEY, CDR2 SMNVEV (reference sequence). The CDR3 here is CASSHGISYEQYF. The CDR3 DNA reads TGTGCCAGCAGTCACGGGATCTCCTACGAGCAGTACTTC.

Regarding this clone: Additional DNA sequences in this sample encode the identical CDR3. This chain joins TRBV30 and TRBJ1-1; D is uncertain. This CDR3 spans 12 amino acids. Germline values: CDR1 GTSNPN, CDR2 SVGIG (reference sequence). V was pared by 0 bases and J by 3 bases, with 5 bases between. Written as DNA, the CDR3 is TGTGCCTGGAGTGTTTTAGACACTGAAGCTTTCTTT. Its translation: CAWSVLDTEAFF.

The gene calls are TRBV9 and TRBJ2-3, with a tentative D call TRBD1 (5 bases). V was cut by 0 bases and J by 2 bases, with 10 bases left in between. This CDR3 region has 15 residues. Germline V gene lookup returns CDR1 SGDLS and CDR2 YYNGEE. CDR3 residues: CASSVEGDYTDTQYF. For the CDR3, the DNA is TGTGCCAGCAGCGTAGAAGGGGATTACACAGATACGCAGTATTTT.

This rearrangement joins TRBV7-9 to TRBJ1-4; 7 bases fit TRBD1. Germline CDR1 reads SEHNR; CDR2 reads FQNEAQ (reference sequence). This CDR3 spans 14 amino acids. Trimming cost V 2 bases and J 5 bases; bases outside gene matches: 2. Here the CDR3 reads CASSLRDRNEKLFF. The DNA of the CDR3 is TGTGCCAGCAGCTTACGGGACAGAAATGAAAAACTGTTTTTT.

The genes are TRBV19 and TRBJ2-7, with 8 bases that match TRBD2. Germline V gene lookup returns CDR1 LNHDA and CDR2 SQIVND (reference sequence). V shed 10 bases and J 2 bases; nucleotides not matched to a gene: 13. The CDR3 is 15 residues long. The CDR3 bases are TGTGCCACCTCCGTACTTGACGGGAGGGCCTACGAGCAGTACTTC. This gives the protein CATSVLDGRAYEQYF.

The chain joins TRBV5-4 to TRBJ1-1; D remains ambiguous. V gave up 2 bases and J gave up 1 base, with 9 bases separating them. CDR3 size: 14 residues. Germline V lookup: CDR1 SGHNT, CDR2 YYREEE (reference sequence). The CDR3, as DNA: TGTGCCAGCAGCTTAGGACCCACGAACACTGAAGCTTTCTTT. It codes for CASSLGPTNTEAFF.

The chain uses TRBV4-1 and TRBJ2-1; 10 nucleotides agree with TRBD2. The CDR3 runs 16 residues. Germline CDR1 MGHRA, CDR2 YSYEKL. V trimming: 4 bases; J trimming: 7 bases; junction bases outside the gene matches: 10. The CDR3 DNA reads TGCGCCAGCAGCCCGATTCTAGCGGGAGTCTATAATGAGCAGTTCTTC. Translation: CASSPILAGVYNEQFF.

The V and J genes are TRBV25-1 and TRBJ1-3, with D perhaps matching TRBD1 (5 bases). CDR1 and CDR2 from the germline V gene are MGHDK and SYGVNS. This CDR3 comprises 11 residues. The ends were cut back, 11 bases at V and 4 bases at J, with 9 bases in the middle. The CDR3 protein is CAARVGNTIYF. The DNA of the CDR3 is TGTGCCGCCAGGGTCGGAAACACCATATATTTT.

As regards this clone: The junction differs from germline at one of its ends, possibly a read error. This chain links TRBV20-1 with TRBJ1-6; 8 bases fit TRBD1. The CDR3 extends over 8 amino acids. CDR1 and CDR2 (germline): DFQATT, SNEGSKA (reference sequence). CDR3: CSVDRATF. The CDR3 nucleotides are TGCAGCGTGGACAGGGCCACCTTT.

J is TRBJ2-1 and V is TRBV13; D might be TRBD2 (6 bases). This CDR3 contains 15 residues. Trimming pared 1 base from V and 4 bases from J, leaving 11 bases between. The germline gives CDR1 PRHDT, CDR2 FYEKMQ (reference sequence). The DNA for the CDR3 is TGTGCCAGCAGCTTAGAACTAGCAGTTTACAATGAGCAGTTCTTC. It specifies CASSLELAVYNEQFF.

This rearrangement joins TRBV6-1 to TRBJ1-1; D ambiguous. Looked up from germline, CDR1 is MNHNS and CDR2 is SASEGT. The CDR3 is made up of 15 amino acids. Trimming took off 2 bases at V and 4 bases at J, with 14 bases between the two ends. The CDR3 DNA follows: TGTGCCAGCAGTGAACGTTTCGAGGTTTCCACTGAAGCTTTCTTT. This codes for CASSERFEVSTEAFF.